Listed here are 27 T cell receptor beta chains from one sample, sequenced in a study of CD8+ T cells in alopecia areata. Extracted RNA was reverse transcribed, and the resulting cDNA served as sequencing template. Clones were read by immunoSEQ multiplex PCR, and TCRdb kept only the in-frame ones, dropping some. The sample includes tens of thousands of clones, 70% to 80% of them seen just once. This sample's treatment: oral pan-JAK inhibitor, 5-10 mg twice daily. Sample: CD8+ T cells sorted from blood, taken between weeks 43 and 45, from a patient treated with tofacitinib. The receptors here all came from a human donor with alopecia areata.

This clone was observed a few times. This rearrangement joins TRBV6-4 to TRBJ2-1, with TRBD2 as a possible D gene (6 bases). This CDR3 region has 16 residues. Germline CDR1 reads MRHNA; CDR2 reads SNTAGT. V lost 5 bases to trimming and J lost 1 base, with 15 bases between them. In DNA form, the CDR3 reads TGTGCCAGCAGTCCCGAGGACTACCCGTCCTACAATGAGCAGTTCTTC. Translating it yields CASSPEDYPSYNEQFF.

In its sample, this clone was seen once. The V and J genes are TRBV5-6 and TRBJ2-1, with a possible D match to TRBD1 (5 bases). The CDR3 is made up of 13 amino acids. Per the germline V gene, CDR1 is SGHDT and CDR2 is YYEEEE. The V end lost 4 bases, the J end lost 6 bases, and 11 bases lay between the germline ends. The CDR3 DNA is TGTGCCAGCAGCCTATGGGGCTCCAATGAGCAGTTCTTC. Its protein is CASSLWGSNEQFF.

This clone turned up a few times. The chain links TRBV13 to TRBJ1-5, with TRBD1 matching over 7 bases. J gave up 9 bases and V 0 bases, and 2 bases lay outside the gene matches. This CDR3 has 13 amino acids. Germline CDR1 and CDR2: PRHDT and FYEKMQ (reference sequence). The CDR3 coding sequence is TGTGCCAGCAGCTTAGGCAGGGGGGGGCCCCAGCATTTT. Residues: CASSLGRGGPQHF. The whole variable domain, filled in from reference TRBV13 and TRBJ1-5, reads AAGVIQSPRHLIKEKRETATLKCYPIPRHDTVYWYQQGPGQDPQFLISFYEKMQSDKGSIPDRFSAQQFSDYHSELNMSSLELGDSALYFCASSLGRGGPQHFGDGTRLSIL.

This clone was observed once. The V call is TRBV7-2, the J call TRBJ1-1, with D uncertain. The CDR3 has 14 residues. The germline gives CDR1 SGHTA, CDR2 FQGNSA. V was clipped by 0 bases and J by 4 bases, with 9 bases between them. As DNA, the CDR3 is TGTGCCAGCAGCTTAGCTTATGAGGGCACTGAAGCTTTCTTT. It encodes CASSLAYEGTEAFF.

The V and J genes are TRBV19 and TRBJ1-1; D gene ambiguous. CDR1 is LNHDA and CDR2 is SQIVND in the germline V gene (reference sequence). Deletions cut 0 bases from V and 2 bases from J, with 10 bases between. CDR3 length equals 15 residues. In DNA, the CDR3 is TGTGCCAGTAGTATAGATTTGGGCAGAAACACTGAAGCTTTCTTT. This codes for CASSIDLGRNTEAFF.

This clone was seen once. This chain uses TRBV28 with TRBJ1-2; 9 bases agree with TRBD1. Per the germline V gene, CDR1 is MDHEN and CDR2 is SYDVKM. The CDR3 covers 12 residues. V gave up 10 bases and J gave up 8 bases; unmatched junction bases: 8. CDR3 residues: CATIQGAEGYTF. The DNA of the CDR3 is TGTGCCACCATACAGGGGGCGGAGGGCTACACCTTC.

The rearrangement links TRBV2 to TRBJ1-1; D remains unclear. V lost 6 bases, J lost 2 bases, and 4 bases lay in between. Germline CDR1 is SNHLY and CDR2 is FYNNEI. The CDR3 is 11 amino acids. Here the CDR3 reads CASRPNTEAFF. As DNA, the CDR3 is TGTGCCAGCAGACCAAACACTGAAGCTTTCTTT.

The V gene is TRBV19, the J gene TRBJ2-3, with 9 bases aligning to TRBD2. V dropped 5 bases and J dropped 6; count of bases not matched to a gene: 6. Germline V gives CDR1 LNHDA, CDR2 SQIVND (reference sequence). This CDR3 has 14 residues. This CDR3 reads CASSRAGGSDTQYF. CDR3 sequence (DNA): TGTGCCAGTAGTCGAGCGGGGGGTTCTGATACGCAGTATTTT.

The chain has TRBV19 and TRBJ2-7; no clear D gene. The CDR3 is 13 residues long. Trimming cost V 5 bases and J 0 bases, with 8 bases left between them. CDR1 is LNHDA and CDR2 is SQIVND in the germline V gene (reference sequence). In nucleotides, the CDR3 is TGTGCCAGTAGTCATTCGGTCTCCTACGAGCAGTACTTC. Its translation: CASSHSVSYEQYF.

This clone was found once. In DNA form, the CDR3 reads TGTGCCAGCAGCTTGGGACAGGGAGACTACTATGGCTACACCTTC. Its protein product is CASSLGQGDYYGYTF. The chain joins TRBV7-9 to TRBJ1-2, with 9 bases lining up with TRBD1. Trimming removed 3 bases from V and 3 bases from J; junction bases left unmatched: 5. The CDR3 sequence is 15 residues long. Germline V gives CDR1 SEHNR, CDR2 FQNEAQ (reference sequence).

The sample holds one count of this clone. The chain combines TRBV7-9 with TRBJ2-7; D gene unclear. Per the germline V gene, CDR1 is SEHNR and CDR2 is FQNEAQ (reference sequence). CDR3 length: 12 amino acids. The germline V and J ends were trimmed by 3 bases and 0 bases, with 3 bases remaining between them. CDR3 loop: CASSLSSYEQYF. The DNA for the CDR3 is TGTGCCAGCAGCTTGAGCTCCTACGAGCAGTACTTC.

V gene TRBV29-1 combines with J gene TRBJ2-1; no clear D gene. From germline, CDR1 is SQVTM and CDR2 ANQGSEA. Trimming removed 0 bases at V and 8 bases at J, with 14 bases between. This CDR3 contains 14 residues. For the CDR3, the DNA is TGCAGCGTTGAAGATCGGATGGGTAGCCATGAGCAGTTCTTC. This encodes CSVEDRMGSHEQFF.

This chain uses TRBV15 with TRBJ2-3; no reliable D call. The CDR3 runs 15 residues. Germline values: CDR1 LNHNV, CDR2 YYDKDF (reference sequence). The germline V and J ends were trimmed by 3 bases and 0 bases, with 10 bases remaining between them. Here the CDR3 reads CATSSGAVSTDTQYF. For the CDR3, the DNA is TGTGCCACCAGCAGTGGTGCGGTTAGCACAGATACGCAGTATTTT.

The V call is TRBV23-1, the J call TRBJ1-4, with TRBD1 as a possible D gene (5 bases). TRBV23-1 is designated an ORF whose function remains uncertain. V was shortened by 2 bases and J by 6 bases, with 22 bases between the two germline ends. CDR3 size: 18 residues. For the CDR3, the DNA is TGCGCCAGCAGTCAAACCCGGTCGTATCCAGGGCAGTATGAAAAACTGTTTTTT. This codes for CASSQTRSYPGQYEKLFF.

The chain carries TRBV19 and TRBJ1-5; the match to TRBD1 covers 7 bases. V lost 5 bases, J lost 2 bases, and 6 bases stayed unmatched. From germline, CDR1 is LNHDA and CDR2 SQIVND (reference sequence). The CDR3 is made up of 15 amino acids. The CDR3 sequence: CASSDRDVGNQPQHF. The CDR3 nucleotides read TGTGCCAGTAGTGACAGGGATGTCGGCAATCAGCCCCAGCATTTT.

The rearrangement links TRBV13 to TRBJ2-5; 10 bases fit TRBD1. In germline, CDR1 is PRHDT, CDR2 FYEKMQ (reference sequence). With V trimmed by 1 base and J by 7 bases, 6 bases remained unmatched. The CDR3 is made up of 15 amino acids. Written as DNA, the CDR3 is TGTGCCAGCAGCTTAGAGGGACAGGGGACCCGGACCCAGTACTTC. Amino acid sequence: CASSLEGQGTRTQYF.

V is TRBV23-1 and J is TRBJ1-1; D not certain. TRBV23-1 is noted as an ORF with a role that remains uncertain. The CDR3 has 14 residues. With 5 bases removed from V and 5 bases from J, the gap between germline ends came to 15 bases. CDR3 in amino acids: CASSGLIGDTEAFF. The CDR3, as DNA: TGCGCCAGCAGTGGTCTCATCGGGGATACTGAAGCTTTCTTT.

The CDR3 bases are TGCGCCACCTCACGTGACCACCGCGAGACCCAGTACTTC. Its translation: CATSRDHRETQYF. This chain links TRBV10-2 with TRBJ2-5; D remains unclear. From germline, CDR1 is WSHSY and CDR2 SAAADI. Deletions cut 10 bases from V and 5 bases from J, with 17 bases between. CDR3 size: 13 residues.

V and J are TRBV10-2 and TRBJ1-1, with 10 bases fitting TRBD1. The CDR3 length is 12 residues. The junction had 2 bases not matched to a gene; V was cut back by 6 bases and J by 7 bases. The germline gives CDR1 WSHSY, CDR2 SAAADI. DNA for the CDR3: TGCGCCAGCAGAGACAGGGGGCTTGAAGCTTTCTTT. This gives the protein CASRDRGLEAFF.

The genes are TRBV13 and TRBJ2-5, with TRBD1 as a possible D gene (6 bases). The CDR3 is 14 residues long. Germline V gene sequence: CDR1 PRHDT, CDR2 FYEKMQ (reference sequence). The V end was cut by 5 bases, the J end by 4 bases, with 14 bases between. CDR3 in amino acids: CASSDTGIGETQYF. The CDR3 nucleotides read TGTGCCAGCAGCGACACAGGGATTGGAGAGACCCAGTACTTC.

The sample holds a few counts of this clone. V usage is TRBV7-2 and J usage is TRBJ1-2; D remains unclear. V was trimmed by 5 bases and J by 0 bases, leaving 16 bases between them. The V gene's germline CDR1 is SGHTA and CDR2 FQGNSA. This CDR3 has 16 residues. The CDR3 loop reads CASSGRWGATNYGYTF. The CDR3 coding sequence is TGTGCCAGCAGCGGGCGATGGGGAGCTACTAACTATGGCTACACCTTC.

This clone was detected only a few times. The chain carries TRBV19 and TRBJ1-1, with D tentatively TRBD1 (5 bases). The CDR3 length is 13 residues. Looked up from germline, CDR1 is LNHDA and CDR2 is SQIVND (reference sequence). The V end lost 5 bases, the J end lost 6 bases, and 13 bases lay between the germline ends. The CDR3 coding sequence is TGTGCCAGTAGTCTTTCAGGGCGCGCTGAAGCTTTCTTT. Encoded protein: CASSLSGRAEAFF. Drawing the rest from reference TRBV19 and TRBJ1-1, the complete variable domain is DGGITQSPKYLFRKEGQNVTLSCEQNLNHDAMYWYRQDPGQGLRLIYYSQIVNDFQKGDIAEGYSVSREKKESFPLTVTSAQKNPTAFYLCASSLSGRAEAFFGQGTRLTVV.

V gene TRBV29-1 combines with J gene TRBJ2-7, with D perhaps matching TRBD1 or TRBD2 (5 bases each). Germline V CDR1 and CDR2: SQVTM, ANQGSEA. This CDR3 spans 14 amino acids. With 1 base removed from V and 2 bases from J, the gap between germline ends came to 12 bases. In nucleotides, the CDR3 is TGCAGCGTTGAAGGGTTGGGGGTTCCCTACGAGCAGTACTTC. Translating it yields CSVEGLGVPYEQYF.

The V gene is TRBV15, the J gene TRBJ1-2, with D possibly being TRBD1 (6 bases). Trimming stripped 3 bases from V and 8 bases from J, with 13 bases between. The CDR3 loop spans 13 amino acids. CDR1 is LNHNV, CDR2 YYDKDF, per germline (reference sequence). CDR3 sequence (DNA): TGTGCCACCAGCAGCGACAGGAGTGGCGGCTACACCTTC. As protein: CATSSDRSGGYTF.

V gene TRBV29-1 combines with J gene TRBJ2-6, with TRBD1 identical over 8 bases. This CDR3 spans 16 amino acids. Germline loops: CDR1 SQVTM, CDR2 ANQGSEA. J gave up 0 bases and V 7 bases, and 8 bases lay outside the gene matches. CDR3 amino acids: CSATGTGSSGANVLTF. The DNA of the CDR3 is TGCAGCGCCACCGGGACAGGTAGCTCTGGGGCCAACGTCCTGACTTTC.

The J gene is TRBJ1-6, the V gene TRBV11-2, with 8 bases fitting TRBD1. This CDR3 has 17 amino acids. The trim removed 3 bases at V and 3 bases at J, leaving 7 bases unmatched. Per the germline V gene, CDR1 is SGHAT and CDR2 is FQNNGV. The CDR3 nucleotides are TGTGCCAGCAGCTTGGGAAAAGGGACAGGCTATAATTCACCCCTCCACTTT. Its translation: CASSLGKGTGYNSPLHF. Full variable domain (outside the CDR3, taken from reference TRBV11-2 and TRBJ1-6): EAGVAQSPRYKIIEKRQSVAFWCNPISGHATLYWYQQILGQGPKLLIQFQNNGVVDDSQLPKDRFSAERLKGVDSTLKIQPAKLEDSAVYLCASSLGKGTGYNSPLHFGNGTRLTVT.

This clone has a handful of counts. This sequence joins TRBV30 and TRBJ1-2; D may be TRBD1 (5 bases). This CDR3 contains 11 residues. In germline, CDR1 is GTSNPN, CDR2 SVGIG (reference sequence). V dropped 1 base and J dropped 7 bases, with 7 bases sitting between them. CDR3 residues: CAWSEDSGYTF. The CDR3 DNA reads TGTGCCTGGAGTGAAGACAGTGGCTACACCTTC. The variable domain in full, completed from reference TRBV30 and TRBJ1-2, reads SQTIHQWPATLVQPVGSPLSLECTVEGTSNPNLYWYRQAAGRGLQLLFYSVGIGQISSEVPQNLSASRPQDRQFILSSKKLLLSDSGFYLCAWSEDSGYTFGSGTRLTVV.